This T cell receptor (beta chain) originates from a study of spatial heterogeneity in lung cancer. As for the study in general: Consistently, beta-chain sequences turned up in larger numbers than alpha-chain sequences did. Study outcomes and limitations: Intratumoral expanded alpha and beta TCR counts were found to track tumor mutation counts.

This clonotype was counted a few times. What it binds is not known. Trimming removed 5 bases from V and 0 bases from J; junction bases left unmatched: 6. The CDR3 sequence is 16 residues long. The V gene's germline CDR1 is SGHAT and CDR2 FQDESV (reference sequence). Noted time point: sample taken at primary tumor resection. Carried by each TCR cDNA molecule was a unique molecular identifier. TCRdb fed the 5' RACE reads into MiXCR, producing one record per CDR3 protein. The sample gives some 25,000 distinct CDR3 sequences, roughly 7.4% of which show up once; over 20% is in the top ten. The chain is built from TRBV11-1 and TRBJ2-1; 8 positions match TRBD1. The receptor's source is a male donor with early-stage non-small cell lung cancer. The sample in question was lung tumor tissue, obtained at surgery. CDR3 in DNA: TGTGCCAGCAGCGCTCCCAGGGGGCGCTCCTACAATGAGCAGTTCTTC. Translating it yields CASSAPRGRSYNEQFF.